The 14 T cell receptor beta chains listed next were all sequenced from one sample in a study of T-cell reconstitution after alpha-beta-depleted transplantation in children. Researchers prepared the TCRbeta library using unique molecular identifiers, the study reports. TCRdb redid the calling of the PCR reads with MiXCR, one entry per CDR3 protein. The sample yields some 220,000 distinct CDR3 sequences, roughly a tenth seen once. The starting material was PBMCs, obtained before TCRalphabeta/CD19-depleted stem cell transplant. The receptor set was obtained from a child younger than two with acute myeloid leukemia, due to receive a stem cell transplant.

This clonotype was recorded a few times. V and J are TRBV27 and TRBJ2-3, with TRBD1 matching over 10 bases. The J segment lost 4 bases and the V segment lost 5 bases, leaving 3 bases of the junction unmatched. This CDR3 spans 14 amino acids. Germline CDR1 MNHEY, CDR2 SMNVEV (reference sequence). Here the CDR3 DNA reads TGTGCCAGCAGTCGGACAGGGGGTCCAGATACGCAGTATTTT. It encodes CASSRTGGPDTQYF.

This clonotype was seen repeatedly, ten times or more. The rearrangement uses TRBV28 and TRBJ1-5, with D possibly TRBD1 on 6 matching bases. This CDR3 spans 16 amino acids. Germline V CDR1 and CDR2: MDHEN, SYDVKM. Trimming took off 6 bases at V and 7 bases at J, with 22 bases between the two ends. The CDR3 sequence is CASSARGQGLVQPQHF. The CDR3 DNA sequence: TGTGCCAGCAGCGCCCGAGGGCAGGGGTTGGTGCAGCCCCAGCATTTT.

This clonotype was seen at least ten times. The J gene is TRBJ2-1, the V gene TRBV28; D call uncertain. This CDR3 has 13 residues. The V gene's germline CDR1 is MDHEN and CDR2 SYDVKM. V gave up 2 bases and J gave up 9 bases, with 11 bases separating them. CDR3 sequence (DNA): TGTGCCAGCAGTTTAAATAAGCTGTCTGAGCAGTTCTTC. Translating it yields CASSLNKLSEQFF. The complete variable domain, with remaining parts taken from reference TRBV28 and TRBJ2-1, reads DVKVTQSSRYLVKRTGEKVFLECVQDMDHENMFWYRQDPGLGLRLIYFSYDVKMKEKGDIPEGYSVSREKKERFSLILESASTNQTSMYLCASSLNKLSEQFFGPGTRLTVL.

This clonotype was seen at least ten times. At one boundary the junction diverges from the germline segment, which might be a read error. V and J are TRBV30 and TRBJ2-7, with D perhaps being TRBD1 or TRBD2 (5 bases each). Germline V gene sequence: CDR1 GTSNPN, CDR2 SVGIG (reference sequence). The CDR3 contains 13 residues. The CDR3 region is CAWLSGTSKWMGF. The DNA for the CDR3 is TGTGCCTGGCTTTCCGGGACCTCTAAGTGGATGGGCTTC. Full variable domain (rest looked up from reference TRBV30 and TRBJ2-7): SQTIHQWPATLVQPVGSPLSLECTVEGTSNPNLYWYRQAAGRGLQLLFYSVGIGQISSEVPQNLSASRPQDRQFILSSKKLLLSDSGFYLCAWLSGTSKWMGFGPGTRLTVT.

This clonotype was seen at least ten times. J is TRBJ2-3 and V is TRBV2, with D unclear. From germline, CDR1 is SNHLY and CDR2 FYNNEI. The CDR3 extends over 13 amino acids. V was trimmed by 1 base and J by 4 bases, leaving 6 bases between them. The chain's CDR3 is CASSEVAADTQYF. The CDR3 DNA reads TGTGCCAGCAGTGAAGTAGCAGCAGATACGCAGTATTTT.

This clonotype has a count of ten or more. The chain employs TRBV20-1 and TRBJ2-3; D gene ambiguous. The CDR3 consists of 10 residues. V was cut by 5 bases and J by 5 bases, with 5 bases left in between. CDR1 is DFQATT, CDR2 SNEGSKA, per germline (reference sequence). The CDR3, as DNA: TGCAGTGCTTTGAGAGATACGCAGTATTTT. It translates to CSALRDTQYF.

The table lists this clonotype with many counts. The chain has TRBV29-1 and TRBJ1-6; D remains unclear. V was clipped by 4 bases and J by 0 bases, with 16 bases between them. Germline CDR1 and CDR2: SQVTM and ANQGSEA. This CDR3 region has 17 residues. The CDR3 reads CSVVYPKHSSYNSPLHF. The CDR3 nucleotides read TGCAGCGTTGTATACCCTAAACATAGCTCCTATAATTCACCCCTCCACTTT.

As for this clonotype: Just one base apart from a much larger clone, this may be a read error. The chain recombines TRBV7-9 with TRBJ1-2; D gene unclear. Germline CDR1 reads SEHNR; CDR2 reads FQNEAQ (reference sequence). The CDR3 is 12 residues long. The CDR3 loop reads CASSLLRRGYAF. For the CDR3, the DNA is TGTGCCAGCAGCTTACTCAGAAGAGGCTACGCCTTC.

In the case of this clonotype: Its ends do not fully match the called genes, so a read error is possible. V is TRBV14 and J is TRBJ2-1, with TRBD2 matching over 11 bases. Looked up from germline, CDR1 is SGHDN and CDR2 is FVKESK. The CDR3 extends over 15 amino acids. The CDR3 sequence: CASSRRLAGYNGQFF. DNA of the CDR3: TGTGCCAGCAGTCGCCGACTAGCGGGGTACAATGGGCAGTTCTTC.

This clonotype was observed many times. The gene calls are TRBV5-6 and TRBJ1-2, with D possibly matching TRBD1 (6 bases). This CDR3 spans 13 amino acids. Germline V gene lookup returns CDR1 SGHDT and CDR2 YYEEEE. V dropped 2 bases and J dropped 4 bases, with 9 bases sitting between them. The CDR3 nucleotides are TGTGCCAGCAGCTTACAGGGAACCTATGGCTACACCTTC. Translating gives CASSLQGTYGYTF.

V is TRBV7-9 and J is TRBJ2-7, with D unclear. This CDR3 comprises 16 residues. CDR1 is SEHNR and CDR2 is FQNEAQ in the germline V gene (reference sequence). V shed 6 bases and J shed 6 bases, with 24 bases lying between them. The chain's CDR3 is CASSHGGSAGSREQYF. For the CDR3, the DNA is TGTGCCAGCAGTCACGGTGGGTCCGCAGGCAGCCGCGAGCAGTACTTC.

This clonotype was observed a handful of times. V usage is TRBV28 and J usage is TRBJ1-2; 12 nucleotides align to TRBD1. J was trimmed by 7 bases and V by 6 bases; bases with no gene match: 6. Looked up from germline, CDR1 is MDHEN and CDR2 is SYDVKM. There are 14 residues in the CDR3. The chain's CDR3 is CASSSGQGAGGYTF. The CDR3 DNA is TGTGCCAGCAGCTCGGGACAGGGGGCGGGTGGCTACACCTTC.

In this sample, this clonotype turned up a few times. The chain combines TRBV2 with TRBJ1-2, with 9 bases identical to TRBD1. The CDR3 totals 14 residues. Trimming took 6 bases from V and 4 from J; bases not matched to a gene: 6. CDR1 and CDR2 from the germline V gene are SNHLY and FYNNEI. CDR3: CASRTGTGIYGYTF. Written as DNA, the CDR3 is TGTGCCAGCAGGACCGGGACAGGGATCTATGGCTACACCTTC. The variable domain in full, with the rest retrieved from reference TRBV2 and TRBJ1-2, is EPEVTQTPSHQVTQMGQEVILRCVPISNHLYFYWYRQILGQKVEFLVSFYNNEISEKSEIFDDQFSVERPDGSNFTLKIRSTKLEDSAMYFCASRTGTGIYGYTFGSGTRLTVV.

This clonotype was seen at least ten times. This chain uses TRBV10-3 with TRBJ1-2; perhaps TRBD1 as D (5 bases). The V gene's germline CDR1 is ENHRY and CDR2 SYGVKD. CDR3 length: 13 amino acids. Deletions cut 7 bases from V and 6 bases from J, with 15 bases between. The CDR3 DNA is TGTGCCATCACGGGACTCCCAGGAGATGGCTACACCTTC. Its translation is CAITGLPGDGYTF.